Shown below are 19 T cell receptor beta chains from a single sample sequenced in a study of shared clonotypes between healthy human individuals. Assay: immunoSEQ multiplex PCR; the TCRdb copy retains only in-frame clones and omits some. The table has 2 million to 3 million clones, 80% to 95% seen once. Sequencing was performed on naive CD4+ T cells from PBMCs. Indicated subset: CD45RA+ positively selected. These receptors were taken from a man between 18 and 35 years old in good health. Some clones in this sample may be carry-over from other donors' samples.

This rearrangement joins TRBV18 to TRBJ1-4; 7 positions agree with TRBD1. Germline V gene data show CDR1 as KGHSH and CDR2 as LQKENI. The CDR3 has 15 residues. Unmatched junction bases numbered 4, after V lost 3 bases and J lost 3 bases. The CDR3 DNA follows: TGTGCCAGCTCACCCGGACAGGACTCTAATGAAAAACTGTTTTTT. It is translated as CASSPGQDSNEKLFF.

CDR3 protein: CASSPRISSYEQYF. CDR3 DNA sequence: TGTGCCAGCAGCCCCCGGATCAGTTCCTACGAGCAGTACTTC. V usage is TRBV6-5 and J usage is TRBJ2-7; D gene ambiguous. CDR3 length: 14 residues. Trimming removed 6 bases at V and 1 base at J, with 13 bases between. Germline CDR1 MNHEY, CDR2 SVGAGI.

To note about this clone: Other nucleotide sequences in the sample specify the same CDR3. The genes are TRBV9 and TRBJ2-1, with 11 bases aligning to TRBD2. The germline V gene encodes CDR1 SGDLS and CDR2 YYNGEE. The CDR3 sequence is 16 residues long. Trimming at V came to 2 bases and at J to 4 bases, leaving 5 bases not matched to a gene. CDR3 in amino acids: CASSVLAGGGYNEQFF. The DNA for the CDR3 is TGTGCCAGCAGCGTTTTAGCGGGAGGGGGGTACAATGAGCAGTTCTTC.

Points on this clone: The sample holds other DNA sequences that translate to the same CDR3. The chain couples TRBV18 to TRBJ2-6, with D possibly TRBD2 on 6 matching bases. The CDR3 spans 16 residues. Germline V lookup: CDR1 KGHSH, CDR2 LQKENI. V was trimmed by 3 bases and J by 1 base, leaving 10 bases between them. The CDR3 loop is CASSPPGRSGANVLTF. As DNA, the CDR3 is TGTGCCAGCTCACCCCCGGGGAGGTCTGGGGCCAACGTCCTGACTTTC. Looking up the rest from reference TRBV18 and TRBJ2-6 gives the full variable domain: NAGVMQNPRHLVRRRGQEARLRCSPMKGHSHVYWYRQLPEEGLKFMVYLQKENIIDESGMPKERFSAEFPKEGPSILRIQQVVRGDSAAYFCASSPPGRSGANVLTFGAGSRLTVL.

A note on this clone: At the DNA level, this CDR3 is encoded by other sequences in the same sample as well. DNA of the CDR3: TGTGCCAGCAGTTTGGTTCGTCAGCCCCAGCATTTT. Its translation is CASSLVRQPQHF. The chain joins TRBV28 to TRBJ1-5; D call uncertain. Trimming stripped 3 bases from V and 6 bases from J, with 6 bases between. There are 12 residues in the CDR3. In germline, CDR1 is MDHEN, CDR2 SYDVKM.

This clone was counted a single time. In DNA form, the CDR3 reads TGTGCCAGCGCACTTAATGAATGGGGAAACACCATATATTTT. Its protein is CASALNEWGNTIYF. The gene calls are TRBV28 and TRBJ1-3, with D unresolved. There are 14 residues in the CDR3. V lost 8 bases, J lost 4 bases, and 15 bases lay in between. CDR1 and CDR2 from the germline V gene are MDHEN and SYDVKM.

The chain uses TRBV28 and TRBJ2-4, with D tentatively TRBD2 (7 bases). CDR1 and CDR2 (germline): MDHEN, SYDVKM. This CDR3 contains 17 residues. V lost 5 bases and J 1 base, leaving 18 bases between the germline ends. The CDR3 is CASSHERGGSAKNIQYF. CDR3 DNA: TGTGCCAGCAGTCACGAGAGGGGGGGAAGTGCCAAAAACATTCAGTACTTC.

The CDR3 spells CASSLTGVMLGQPQHF. The CDR3 DNA is TGTGCCAGCAGCTTAACAGGGGTGATGTTGGGTCAGCCCCAGCATTTT. This chain uses TRBV7-8 with TRBJ1-5; 7 nucleotides match TRBD1. The germline gives CDR1 SGHVS, CDR2 FQNEAQ. The CDR3 is 16 residues long. Unmatched junction bases numbered 10, after V lost 2 bases and J lost 6 bases.

This clone is a singleton in its sample. The chain employs TRBV6-5 and TRBJ1-1; the D gene is possibly TRBD1 (5 bases). Trimming pared 5 bases from V and 2 bases from J, leaving 12 bases between. The CDR3 length is 14 residues. CDR1 is MNHEY, CDR2 SVGAGI, per germline. The CDR3 protein is CASSTYWGNTEAFF. The CDR3 DNA reads as TGTGCCAGCAGTACCTACTGGGGCAACACTGAAGCTTTCTTT.

The chain has TRBV4-2 and TRBJ2-5; TRBD2 matches 8 bases. The CDR3 runs 15 residues. CDR1 and CDR2 (germline): LGHNA, YNFKEQ. J was trimmed by 5 bases and V by 4 bases; bases with no gene match: 9. CDR3: CASSPGAGGAETQYF. CDR3 nucleotides: TGTGCCAGCAGCCCAGGGGCGGGGGGCGCGGAGACCCAGTACTTC.

The chain has TRBV28 and TRBJ2-7; 11 bases fit TRBD2. Germline V gene lookup returns CDR1 MDHEN and CDR2 SYDVKM. This CDR3 is 14 amino acids long. The ends lost 6 bases at V and 2 bases at J; junction bases unmatched: 3. The CDR3 sequence: CASRGTSGAYEQYF. The CDR3 nucleotides read TGTGCCAGCAGGGGGACTAGCGGCGCCTACGAGCAGTACTTC.

This chain joins TRBV5-8 and TRBJ2-5; a weak D match, TRBD1 (6 bases). The V end lost 0 bases, the J end lost 4 bases, and 13 bases lay between the germline ends. Germline loops: CDR1 SGHTS, CDR2 YDEGEE. CDR3 length equals 15 residues. The DNA for the CDR3 is TGTGCCAGCAGCTTGGTGGCAGGGGTAGGAGAGACCCAGTACTTC. Its translation is CASSLVAGVGETQYF.

This clone was observed a single time. The V and J genes are TRBV20-1 and TRBJ2-3, with D perhaps matching TRBD1 (5 bases). The V end was cut by 8 bases, the J end by 6 bases, with 12 bases between. This CDR3 has 11 amino acids. The germline CDR1 and CDR2 sequences are DFQATT and SNEGSKA (reference sequence). The chain's CDR3 is CSPLGRDTQYF. Written as DNA, the CDR3 is TGCAGTCCTTTGGGGCGTGATACGCAGTATTTT.

The CDR3 DNA reads TGTGCCAGCAGCAAGCCCCACCTTGTCCAAAGGGGCACTGAAGCTTTCTTT. This translates into CASSKPHLVQRGTEAFF. The chain is built from TRBV21-1 and TRBJ1-1; the table's D call TRBD1 went unverified against the DNA. TRBV21-1 is an annotated pseudogene. The CDR3 is 17 amino acids.

The CDR3 region is CASSSGIIPYNEQFF. For the CDR3, the DNA is TGTGCCAGTAGTAGCGGGATTATCCCCTACAATGAGCAGTTCTTC. V and J are TRBV19 and TRBJ2-1; possibly TRBD2 for D (6 bases). Per the germline V gene, CDR1 is LNHDA and CDR2 is SQIVND (reference sequence). V dropped 4 bases and J dropped 2 bases, with 12 bases sitting between them. The CDR3 has 15 residues.

In DNA form, the CDR3 reads TGTGCCAGCTGGGACACCAACACCGGGGAGCTGTTTTTT. Its translation: CASWDTNTGELFF. The chain has TRBV6-6 and TRBJ2-2, with D perhaps TRBD1 (6 bases). V was clipped by 8 bases and J by 2 bases, with 9 bases between them. This CDR3 has 13 amino acids. Germline CDR1 is MNHNY and CDR2 is SVGAGI (reference sequence).

This chain uses TRBV29-1 with TRBJ2-7; 15 bases match TRBD2. J gave up 6 bases and V 7 bases, and 4 bases lay outside the gene matches. The length of the CDR3 is 13 residues. The germline V gene has CDR1 SQVTM and CDR2 ANQGSEA. The CDR3 loop reads CSAGTSGRLEQYF. The CDR3 DNA is TGCAGCGCCGGGACTAGCGGGAGGCTCGAGCAGTACTTC.

The V gene is TRBV10-3, the J gene TRBJ2-7; 11 bases align to TRBD2. Germline CDR1 reads ENHRY; CDR2 reads SYGVKD. The V segment lost 11 bases and the J segment 6 bases; nucleotides outside the gene matches: 9. The CDR3 contains 13 residues. CDR3 DNA sequence: TGTGCCTCCCAACTAGCGGGGGCTTCCGAGCAGTACTTC. It specifies CASQLAGASEQYF.

The rearrangement links TRBV6-5 to TRBJ1-1; 8 nucleotides line up with TRBD1. The trim removed 8 bases at V and 8 bases at J, leaving 10 bases unmatched. Germline lookup yields CDR1 MNHEY and CDR2 SVGAGI. This CDR3 comprises 13 residues. Here the CDR3 DNA reads TGTGCCAGCGAGCTCAGGGGGCGGGCCGAAGCTTTCTTT. Amino acids: CASELRGRAEAFF.